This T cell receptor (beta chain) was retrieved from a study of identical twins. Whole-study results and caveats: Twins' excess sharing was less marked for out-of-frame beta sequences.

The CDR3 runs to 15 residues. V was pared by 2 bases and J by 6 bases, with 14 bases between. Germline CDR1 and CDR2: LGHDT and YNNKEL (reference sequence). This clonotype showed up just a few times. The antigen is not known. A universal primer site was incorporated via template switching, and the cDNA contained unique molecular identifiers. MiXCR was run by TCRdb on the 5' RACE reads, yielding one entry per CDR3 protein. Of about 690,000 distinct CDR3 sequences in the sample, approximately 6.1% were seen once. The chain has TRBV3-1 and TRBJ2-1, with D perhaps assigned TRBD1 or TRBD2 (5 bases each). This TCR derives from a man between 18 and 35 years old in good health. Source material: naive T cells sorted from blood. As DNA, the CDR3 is TGTGCCAGCAGCCAACACCCGGGACCTACCAATGAGCAGTTCTTC. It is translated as CASSQHPGPTNEQFF.